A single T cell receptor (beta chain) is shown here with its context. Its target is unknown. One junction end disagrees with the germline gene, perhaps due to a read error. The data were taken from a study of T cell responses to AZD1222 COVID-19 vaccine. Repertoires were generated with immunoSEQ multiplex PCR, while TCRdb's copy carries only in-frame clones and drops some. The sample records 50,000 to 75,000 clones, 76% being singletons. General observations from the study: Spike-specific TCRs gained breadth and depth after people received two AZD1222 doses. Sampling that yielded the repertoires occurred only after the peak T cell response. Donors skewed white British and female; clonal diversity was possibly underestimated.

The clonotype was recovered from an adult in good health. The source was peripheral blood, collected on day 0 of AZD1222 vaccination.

CDR3 in DNA: TGTGCCAGCAGCGCCCGGGACCCTCCATCCTTC. Encoded protein: CASSARDPPSF. The chain employs TRBV9 and TRBJ1-2, with a possible D match to TRBD1 (5 bases). Germline CDR1 and CDR2: SGDLS and YYNGEE. This CDR3 region has 11 residues. Drawing the rest from reference TRBV9 and TRBJ1-2, the complete variable domain is DSGVTQTPKHLITATGQRVTLRCSPRSGDLSVYWYQQSLDQGLQFLIQYYNGEERAKGNILERFSAQQFPDLHSELNLSSLELGDSALYFCASSARDPPSFGSGTRLTVV.